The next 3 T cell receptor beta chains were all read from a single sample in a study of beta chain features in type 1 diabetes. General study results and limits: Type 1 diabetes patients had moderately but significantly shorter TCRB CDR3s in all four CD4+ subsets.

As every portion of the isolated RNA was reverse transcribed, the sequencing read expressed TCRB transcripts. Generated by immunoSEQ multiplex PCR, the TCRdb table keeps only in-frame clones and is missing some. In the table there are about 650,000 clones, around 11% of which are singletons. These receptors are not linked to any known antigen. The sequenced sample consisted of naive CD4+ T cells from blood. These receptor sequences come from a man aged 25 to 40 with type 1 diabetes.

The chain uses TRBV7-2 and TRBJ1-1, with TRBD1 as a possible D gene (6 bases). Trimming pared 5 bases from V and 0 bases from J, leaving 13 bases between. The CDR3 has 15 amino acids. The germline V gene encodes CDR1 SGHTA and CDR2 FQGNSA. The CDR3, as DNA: TGTGCCAGCAGCCCCCTCCAGGGGTTGAACACTGAAGCTTTCTTT. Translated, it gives CASSPLQGLNTEAFF.

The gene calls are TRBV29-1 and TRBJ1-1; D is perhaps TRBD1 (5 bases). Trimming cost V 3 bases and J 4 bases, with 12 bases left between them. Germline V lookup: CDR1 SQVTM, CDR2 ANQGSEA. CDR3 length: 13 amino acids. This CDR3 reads CSVEETESTEAFF. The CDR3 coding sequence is TGCAGCGTTGAGGAGACAGAGAGCACTGAAGCTTTCTTT.

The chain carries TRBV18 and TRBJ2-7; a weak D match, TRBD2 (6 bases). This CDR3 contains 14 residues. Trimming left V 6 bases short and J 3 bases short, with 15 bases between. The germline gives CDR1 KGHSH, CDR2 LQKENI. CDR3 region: CASSLGGTNYEQYF. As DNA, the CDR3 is TGTGCCAGCTCCCTTGGGGGGACCAACTACGAGCAGTACTTC.